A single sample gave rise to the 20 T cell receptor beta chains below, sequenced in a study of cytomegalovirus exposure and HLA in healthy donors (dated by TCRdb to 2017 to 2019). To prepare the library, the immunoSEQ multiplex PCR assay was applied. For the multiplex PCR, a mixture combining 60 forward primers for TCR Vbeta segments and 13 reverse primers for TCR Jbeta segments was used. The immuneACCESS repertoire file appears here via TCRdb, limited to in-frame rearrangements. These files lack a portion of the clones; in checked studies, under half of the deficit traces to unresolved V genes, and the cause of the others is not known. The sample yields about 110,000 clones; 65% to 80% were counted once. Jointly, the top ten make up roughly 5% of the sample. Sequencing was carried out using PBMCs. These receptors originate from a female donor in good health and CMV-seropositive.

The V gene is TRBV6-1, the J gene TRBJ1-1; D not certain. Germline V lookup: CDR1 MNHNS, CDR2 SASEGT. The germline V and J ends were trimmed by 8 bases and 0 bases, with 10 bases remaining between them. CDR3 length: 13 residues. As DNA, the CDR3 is TGTGCCAGCCGACGGGGATTGAACACTGAAGCTTTCTTT. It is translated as CASRRGLNTEAFF.

Here the CDR3 reads CASGTPGLAYEQYF. For the CDR3, the DNA is TGTGCCAGCGGTACCCCGGGACTAGCCTACGAGCAGTACTTC. This sequence joins TRBV27 and TRBJ2-7, with 8 bases fitting TRBD2. Germline V CDR1 and CDR2: MNHEY, SMNVEV (reference sequence). V lost 8 bases to trimming and J lost 2 bases; unmatched junction nucleotides: 8. This CDR3 has 14 residues.

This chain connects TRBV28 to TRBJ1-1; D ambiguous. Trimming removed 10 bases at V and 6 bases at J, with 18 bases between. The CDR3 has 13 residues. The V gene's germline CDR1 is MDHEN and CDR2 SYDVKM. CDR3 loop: CATLITVPPEAFF. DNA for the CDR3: TGTGCCACCTTAATCACAGTTCCCCCTGAAGCTTTCTTT.

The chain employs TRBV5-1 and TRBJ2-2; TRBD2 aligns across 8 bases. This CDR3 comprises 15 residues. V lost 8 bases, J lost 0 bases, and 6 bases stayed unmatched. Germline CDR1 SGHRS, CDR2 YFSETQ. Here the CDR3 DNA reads TGCGCCAGTACCTATAGCGGGGCGAACACCGGGGAGCTGTTTTTT. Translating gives CASTYSGANTGELFF.

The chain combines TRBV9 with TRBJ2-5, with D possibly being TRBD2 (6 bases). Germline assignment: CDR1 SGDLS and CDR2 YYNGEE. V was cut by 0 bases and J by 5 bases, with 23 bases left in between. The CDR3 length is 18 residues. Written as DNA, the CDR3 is TGTGCCAGCAGCGTAGGAACGGGTTTTGGGGGGAAGAGGGAGACCCAGTACTTC. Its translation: CASSVGTGFGGKRETQYF.

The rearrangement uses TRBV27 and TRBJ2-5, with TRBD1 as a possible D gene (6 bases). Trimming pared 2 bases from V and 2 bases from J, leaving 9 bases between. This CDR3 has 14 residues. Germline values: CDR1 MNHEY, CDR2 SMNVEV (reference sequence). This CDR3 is CASSLPGQQETQYF. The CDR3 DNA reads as TGTGCCAGCAGTTTACCAGGACAGCAAGAGACCCAGTACTTC.

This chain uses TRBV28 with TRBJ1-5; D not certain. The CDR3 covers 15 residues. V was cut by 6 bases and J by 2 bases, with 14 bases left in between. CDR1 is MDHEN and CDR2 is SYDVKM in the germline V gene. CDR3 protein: CASSPQFRGNQPQHF. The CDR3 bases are TGTGCCAGCAGCCCCCAGTTTCGGGGCAATCAGCCCCAGCATTTT.

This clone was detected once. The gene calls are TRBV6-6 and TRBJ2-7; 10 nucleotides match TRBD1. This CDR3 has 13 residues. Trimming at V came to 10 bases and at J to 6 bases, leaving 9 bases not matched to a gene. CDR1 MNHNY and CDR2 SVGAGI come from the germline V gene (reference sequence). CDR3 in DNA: TGTGCCACAAACCGGGACAGGGGCCGCGAGCAGTACTTC. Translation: CATNRDRGREQYF.

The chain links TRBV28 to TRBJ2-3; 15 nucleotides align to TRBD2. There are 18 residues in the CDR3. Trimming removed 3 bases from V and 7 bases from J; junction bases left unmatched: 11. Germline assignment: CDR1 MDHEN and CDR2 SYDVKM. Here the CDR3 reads CASSFVGTSGRKKNTQYF. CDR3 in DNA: TGTGCCAGCAGTTTCGTTGGGACTAGCGGGAGGAAAAAAAATACGCAGTATTTT.

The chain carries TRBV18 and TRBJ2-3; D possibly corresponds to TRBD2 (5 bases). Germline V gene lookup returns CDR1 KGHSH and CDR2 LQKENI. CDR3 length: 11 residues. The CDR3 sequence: CAGGEGDTQYF. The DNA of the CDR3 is TGTGCTGGCGGTGAGGGAGATACGCAGTATTTT.

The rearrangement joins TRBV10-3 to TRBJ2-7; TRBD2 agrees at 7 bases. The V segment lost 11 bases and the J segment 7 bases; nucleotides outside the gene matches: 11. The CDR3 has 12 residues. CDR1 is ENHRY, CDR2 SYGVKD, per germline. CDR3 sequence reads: CAARDGGGEQYF. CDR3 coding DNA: TGTGCCGCAAGAGATGGGGGAGGGGAGCAGTACTTC.

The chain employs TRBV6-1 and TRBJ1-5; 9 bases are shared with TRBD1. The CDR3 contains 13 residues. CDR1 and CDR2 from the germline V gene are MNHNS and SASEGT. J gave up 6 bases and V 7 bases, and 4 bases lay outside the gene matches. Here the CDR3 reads CASNGQGSQPQHF. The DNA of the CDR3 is TGTGCCAGCAATGGACAGGGGAGTCAGCCCCAGCATTTT.

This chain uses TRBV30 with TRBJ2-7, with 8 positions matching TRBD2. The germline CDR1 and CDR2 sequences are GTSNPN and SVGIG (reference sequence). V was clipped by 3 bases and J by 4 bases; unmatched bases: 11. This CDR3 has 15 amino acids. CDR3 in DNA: TGTGCCTGGAGACTGAGCGGGAGTAAGTATTACGAGCAGTACTTC. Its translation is CAWRLSGSKYYEQYF.

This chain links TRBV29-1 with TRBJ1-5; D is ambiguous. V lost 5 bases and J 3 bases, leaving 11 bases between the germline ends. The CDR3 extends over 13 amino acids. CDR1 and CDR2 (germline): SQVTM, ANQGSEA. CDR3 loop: CSVRGGFNQPQHF. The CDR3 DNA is TGCAGCGTTCGGGGAGGATTCAATCAGCCCCAGCATTTT.

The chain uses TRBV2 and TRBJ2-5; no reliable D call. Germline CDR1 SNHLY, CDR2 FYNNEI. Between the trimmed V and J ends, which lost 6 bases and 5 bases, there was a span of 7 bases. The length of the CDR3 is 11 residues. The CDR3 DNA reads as TGTGCCAGCAGGGTACACGAGACCCAGTACTTC. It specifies CASRVHETQYF.

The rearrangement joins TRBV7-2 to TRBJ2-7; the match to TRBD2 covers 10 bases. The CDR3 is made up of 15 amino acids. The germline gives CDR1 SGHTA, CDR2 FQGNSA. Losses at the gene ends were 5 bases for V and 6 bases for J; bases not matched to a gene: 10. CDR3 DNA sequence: TGTGCCAGCAGCGCAACGGGGACTAGCGTGAGCGAGCAGTACTTC. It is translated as CASSATGTSVSEQYF.

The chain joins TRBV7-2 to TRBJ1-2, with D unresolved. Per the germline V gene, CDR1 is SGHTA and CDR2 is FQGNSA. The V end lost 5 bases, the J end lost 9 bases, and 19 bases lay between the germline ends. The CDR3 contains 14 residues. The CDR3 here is CASSPSPRSDRYTF. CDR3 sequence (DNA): TGTGCCAGCAGCCCGAGTCCCAGGTCTGATCGCTACACCTTC.

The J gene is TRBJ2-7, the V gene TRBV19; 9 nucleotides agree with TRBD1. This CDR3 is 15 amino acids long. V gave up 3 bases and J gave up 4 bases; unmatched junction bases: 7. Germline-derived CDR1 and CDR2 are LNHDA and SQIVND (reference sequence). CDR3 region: CASSITGGARYEQYF. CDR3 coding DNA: TGTGCCAGTAGTATTACAGGGGGCGCCCGTTACGAGCAGTACTTC.

CDR3 nucleotides: TGTGCCAGCAGCCCGGACAGCTATACGCAGTATTTT. It encodes CASSPDSYTQYF. V and J are TRBV7-9 and TRBJ2-3; D is perhaps TRBD1 (6 bases). V shed 5 bases and J shed 7 bases, with 10 bases lying between them. The CDR3 is made up of 12 amino acids. Germline V gene data show CDR1 as SEHNR and CDR2 as FQNEAQ (reference sequence).

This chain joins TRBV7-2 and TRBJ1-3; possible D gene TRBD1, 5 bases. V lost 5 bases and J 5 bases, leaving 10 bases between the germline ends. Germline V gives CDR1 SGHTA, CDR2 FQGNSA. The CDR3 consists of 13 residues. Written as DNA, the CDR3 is TGTGCCAGCAGCCTGAGACAGAGAAACACCATATATTTT. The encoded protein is CASSLRQRNTIYF.